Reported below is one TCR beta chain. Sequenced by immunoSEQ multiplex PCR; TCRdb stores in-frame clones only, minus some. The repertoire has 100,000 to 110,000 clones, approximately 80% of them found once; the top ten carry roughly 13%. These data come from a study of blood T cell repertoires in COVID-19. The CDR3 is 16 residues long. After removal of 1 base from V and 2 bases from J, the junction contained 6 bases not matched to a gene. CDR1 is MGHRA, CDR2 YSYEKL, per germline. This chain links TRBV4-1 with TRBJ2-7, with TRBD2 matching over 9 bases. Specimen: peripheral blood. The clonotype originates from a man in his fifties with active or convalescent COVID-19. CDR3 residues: CASSQVGGRVTYEQYF. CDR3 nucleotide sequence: TGCGCCAGCAGCCAAGTGGGCGGGAGGGTTACCTACGAGCAGTACTTC.